Given below is one TCR beta chain in context. As yet, its antigen is unknown. This record belongs to a study of T cells expressing NK-cell markers. Study-level information: Investigators obtained TCR beta repertoires from sorted CD3+CD56+NKG2C+, CD3+CD56+NKG2C- and CD3+CD56-NKG2C+ T cells. Within the sequenced cohort of eight donors, seven exhibited HCMV seropositivity and one was seronegative.

In generating TCR beta cDNA, 5'RACE template switching with UMIs was used. Each CDR3 protein gets one entry in TCRdb, which reprocessed the 5' RACE reads and gives no DNA. This specimen shows 250,000 to 300,000 distinct CDR3 sequences; the ten leading clones hold approximately 0.41%. Overall study findings and caveats: Of the CD8+ T cells in six or seven donors, roughly 1.0-7.0% belonged to dominant NKG2C+ clonotypes.

CDR3 length equals 12 residues. Sequencing was done on a sample of blood T cells: a sorted CD56 or NKG2C T cell subset, CD4+ or CD8+ T cells, or bulk PBMC T cells (not recorded which). This receptor was obtained from a man younger than 30 in good health. The V call is TRBV21-1, the J call TRBJ2-3. TRBV21-1 is classified as a pseudogene. CDR3 in amino acids: CASSYHTDTQYF.